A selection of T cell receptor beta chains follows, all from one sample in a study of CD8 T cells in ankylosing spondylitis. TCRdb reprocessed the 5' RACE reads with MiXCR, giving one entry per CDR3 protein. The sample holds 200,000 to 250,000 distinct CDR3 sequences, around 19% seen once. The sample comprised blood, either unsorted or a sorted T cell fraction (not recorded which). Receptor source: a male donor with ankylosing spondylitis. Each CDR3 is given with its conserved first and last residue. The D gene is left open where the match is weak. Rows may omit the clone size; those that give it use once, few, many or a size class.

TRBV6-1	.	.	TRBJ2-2	CASRRPATGELFF	TGTGCCAGCAGAAGACCGGCAACTGGGGAGCTGTTTTTT
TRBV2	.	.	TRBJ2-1	CASRPIRDTPYNEQFF	TGTGCCAGCAGGCCCATCCGGGACACTCCATACAATGAGCAGTTCTTC
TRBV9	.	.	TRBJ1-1	CASSATPNTEAFF	TGTGCCAGCAGCGCCACCCCGAACACTGAAGCTTTCTTT
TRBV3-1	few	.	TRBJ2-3	CASSQDSGTTSTDTQYF	TGTGCCAGCAGCCAAGATAGTGGGACCACTAGCACAGATACGCAGTATTTT
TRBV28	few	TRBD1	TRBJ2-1	CASSLWDRVVNEQFF	TGTGCCAGCAGTTTGTGGGACAGGGTTGTGAATGAGCAGTTCTTC
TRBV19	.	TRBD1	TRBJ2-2	CASSTQGLGELFF	TGTGCCAGTAGTACACAGGGGCTCGGGGAGCTGTTTTTT
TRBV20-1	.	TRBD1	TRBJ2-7	CSASKFGTGSTSEQYF	TGCAGTGCTTCAAAGTTTGGGACAGGGAGTACAAGCGAGCAGTACTTC
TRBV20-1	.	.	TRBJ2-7	CSARDGPSYEQYF	TGCAGTGCTAGGGACGGCCCCTCCTACGAGCAGTACTTC
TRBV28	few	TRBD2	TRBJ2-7	CASSLDSSGSLYEQYF	TGTGCCAGCAGTTTAGATTCTAGCGGGAGTTTGTACGAGCAGTACTTC
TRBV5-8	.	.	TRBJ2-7	CASSWNRDTTYEQYF	TGTGCCAGCAGCTGGAACCGGGACACAACCTACGAGCAGTACTTC
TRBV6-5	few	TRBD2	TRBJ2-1	CASSYNPERGLSYNEQFF	TGTGCCAGCAGTTACAATCCGGAGCGGGGTCTCTCCTACAATGAGCAGTTCTTC
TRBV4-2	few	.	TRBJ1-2	CASSPYKWTPDNKNGYTF	TGTGCCAGCAGCCCGTATAAATGGACACCGGACAATAAGAATGGCTACACCTTC
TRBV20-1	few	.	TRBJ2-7	CSARVSGGDEQYF	TGCAGTGCTAGAGTTTCCGGGGGCGACGAGCAGTACTTC
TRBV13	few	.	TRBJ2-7	CASSSSMSGPEGYEQYF	TGTGCCAGCAGCAGCAGTATGAGTGGACCTGAAGGGTACGAGCAGTACTTC
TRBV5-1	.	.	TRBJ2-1	CASSFPFGTRPYNEQFF	TGCGCCAGCAGCTTTCCCTTCGGGACACGACCTTACAATGAGCAGTTCTTC
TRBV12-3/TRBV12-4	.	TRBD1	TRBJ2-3	CASSWTGENTQYF	TGTGCCAGCAGTTGGACAGGGGAAAATACGCAGTATTTT